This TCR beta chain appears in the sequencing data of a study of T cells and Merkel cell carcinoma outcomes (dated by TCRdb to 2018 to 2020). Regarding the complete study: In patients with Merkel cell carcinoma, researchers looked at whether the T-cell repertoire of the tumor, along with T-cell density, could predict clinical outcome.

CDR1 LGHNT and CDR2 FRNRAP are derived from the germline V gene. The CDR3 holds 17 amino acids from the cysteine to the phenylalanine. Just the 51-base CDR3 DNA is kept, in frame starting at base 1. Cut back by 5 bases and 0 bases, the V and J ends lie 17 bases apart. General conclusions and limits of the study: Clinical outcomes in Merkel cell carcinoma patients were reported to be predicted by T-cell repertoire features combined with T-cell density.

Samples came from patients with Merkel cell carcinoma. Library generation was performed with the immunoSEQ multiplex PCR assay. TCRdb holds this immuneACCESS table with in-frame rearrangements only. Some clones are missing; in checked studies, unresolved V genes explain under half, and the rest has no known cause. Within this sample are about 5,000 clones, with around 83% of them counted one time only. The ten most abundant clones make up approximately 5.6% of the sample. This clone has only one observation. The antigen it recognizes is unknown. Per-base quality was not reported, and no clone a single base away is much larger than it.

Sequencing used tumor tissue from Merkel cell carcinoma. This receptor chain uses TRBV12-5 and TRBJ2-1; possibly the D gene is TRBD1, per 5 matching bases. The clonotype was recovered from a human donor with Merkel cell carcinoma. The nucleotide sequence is TGTGCTAGTGGTCTAGAATTTGGGGCAGGCTCCTACAATGAGCAGTTCTTC. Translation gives CASGLEFGAGSYNEQFF.